Ten or more counts support the clone carrying this TCR beta chain. Its antigen is unidentified. The data belong to a study of T cells in Graves' hyperthyroidism and ophthalmopathy. Findings of the study overall: The model's output predicted ophthalmopathy at a median of 6.5 months prior to onset.

TCR beta CDR3 regions were amplified from RNA. Researchers ran a first-round RT-PCR on the TCR CDR3 using the HTBI primer set. TCRdb reanalysed the multiplex PCR reads using MiXCR and keeps one entry per CDR3 protein. This table has fewer than 550,000 distinct CDR3 sequences, about 24% appearing once. The CDR3 sequence is 14 residues long. Germline V lookup: CDR1 MNHEY, CDR2 SVGEGT. V lost 3 bases to trimming and J lost 7 bases; unmatched junction nucleotides: 4. The genes are TRBV6-2 or TRBV6-3 and TRBJ2-2, with 8 positions matching TRBD1. The receptor comes from a woman aged 25 to 45 with Graves' ophthalmopathy. Sample: blood. The CDR3 spells CASSYQGAVGELFF. CDR3 DNA: TGTGCCAGCAGTTATCAGGGGGCGGTCGGGGAGCTGTTTTTT.